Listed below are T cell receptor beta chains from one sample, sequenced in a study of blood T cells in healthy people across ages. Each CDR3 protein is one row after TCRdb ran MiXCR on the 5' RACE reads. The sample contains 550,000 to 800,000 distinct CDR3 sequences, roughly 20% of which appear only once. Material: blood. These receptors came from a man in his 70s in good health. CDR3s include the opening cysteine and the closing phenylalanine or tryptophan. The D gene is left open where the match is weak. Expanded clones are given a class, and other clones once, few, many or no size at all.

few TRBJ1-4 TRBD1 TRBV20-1 CSARPRQGINEKLFF TGCAGTGCTAGACCCCGACAGGGGATTAATGAAAAACTGTTTTTT
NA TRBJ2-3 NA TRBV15 CATSTYDTTSTDTQYF TGTGCCACCAGCACCTACGATACAACTAGCACAGATACGCAGTATTTT
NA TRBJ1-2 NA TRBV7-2 CASSLEEGNYGYTF TGTGCCAGCAGCTTAGAGGAGGGGAACTATGGCTACACCTTC
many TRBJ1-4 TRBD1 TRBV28 CASEGGEKEKLFF TGTGCGTCCGAAGGGGGCGAGAAGGAAAAACTGTTTTTT
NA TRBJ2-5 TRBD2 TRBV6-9 CASSYSSLAGLYQETQYF TGTGCCAGCAGTTATTCATCACTAGCGGGACTTTACCAAGAGACCCAGTACTTC
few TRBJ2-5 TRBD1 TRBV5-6 CASAQGQGTETQYF TGTGCCAGCGCCCAGGGACAGGGGACGGAGACCCAGTACTTC
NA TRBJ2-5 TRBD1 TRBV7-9 CASSLAWDRVRETQYF TGTGCCAGCAGCTTAGCGTGGGACAGGGTTCGAGAGACCCAGTACTTC
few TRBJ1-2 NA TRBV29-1 CSVEQFVSYGYTF TGCAGCGTTGAACAGTTTGTGAGCTATGGCTACACCTTC
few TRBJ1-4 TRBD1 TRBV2 CASSTRGSTNEKLFF TGTGCCAGCAGTACCAGGGGGTCAACTAATGAAAAACTGTTTTTT
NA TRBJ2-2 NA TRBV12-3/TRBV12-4 CASSFRVDTGELFF TGTGCCAGCAGTTTCAGGGTAGACACCGGGGAGCTGTTTTTT
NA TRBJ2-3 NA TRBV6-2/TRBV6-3 CASTPGGVLLSTDTQYF TGTGCCAGCACCCCTGGTGGGGTGCTCCTTAGCACAGATACGCAGTATTTT
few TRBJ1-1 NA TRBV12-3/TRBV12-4 CASSLSLGNTEAFF TGTGCCAGCAGTTTAAGTTTGGGGAACACTGAAGCTTTCTTT
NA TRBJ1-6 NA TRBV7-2 CASSLAHTAESPLHF TGTGCCAGCAGCTTAGCGCATACGGCGGAATCACCCCTCCACTTT
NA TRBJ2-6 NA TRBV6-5 CASSYSRGGGLTSSGANVLTF TGTGCCAGCAGTTACTCGAGGGGTGGGGGATTAACCAGCTCTGGGGCCAACGTCCTGACTTTC
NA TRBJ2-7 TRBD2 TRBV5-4 CASSLELAASYEQYF TGTGCCAGCAGCTTGGAACTAGCGGCCTCCTACGAGCAGTACTTC
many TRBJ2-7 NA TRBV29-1 CSATPEGYEQYF TGCAGCGCAACACCCGAGGGGTACGAGCAGTACTTC
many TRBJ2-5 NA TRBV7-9 CASSWVSTKETQYF TGTGCCAGCAGCTGGGTCTCGACCAAGGAGACCCAGTACTTC
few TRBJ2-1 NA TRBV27 CASSWGLELNNEQFF TGTGCCAGCAGTTGGGGGTTGGAACTTAACAATGAGCAGTTCTTC
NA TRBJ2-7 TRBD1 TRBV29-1 CSVTQGSSAYEQYF TGCAGCGTGACACAGGGGAGTAGCGCCTACGAGCAGTACTTC
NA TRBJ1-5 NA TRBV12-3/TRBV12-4 CASSLDGAYQPQHF TGTGCCAGCAGTTTAGACGGGGCGTATCAGCCCCAGCATTTT
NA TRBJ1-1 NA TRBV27 CASSFRQQNTEAFF TGTGCCAGCAGTTTTCGACAGCAGAACACTGAAGCTTTCTTT
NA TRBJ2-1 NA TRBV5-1 CASSLVTVEQFF TGCGCCAGCAGCTTGGTAACAGTTGAGCAGTTCTTC
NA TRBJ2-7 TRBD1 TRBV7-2 CASSLVTGGKYEQYF TGTGCCAGCAGCTTAGTGACAGGGGGGAAGTACGAGCAGTACTTC
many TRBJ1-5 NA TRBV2 CASSGGGNQPQHF TGTGCCAGCAGTGGGGGGGGCAATCAGCCCCAGCATTTT
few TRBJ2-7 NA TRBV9 CASSVDELYEQYF TGTGCCAGCAGCGTAGACGAGCTCTACGAGCAGTACTTC
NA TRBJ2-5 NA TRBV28 CASSQATATQETQYF TGTGCCAGCAGTCAAGCGACAGCGACTCAAGAGACCCAGTACTTC
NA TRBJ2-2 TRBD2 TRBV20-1 CSAPGSGKKNTGELFF TGCAGTGCTCCCGGTAGCGGGAAAAAGAACACCGGGGAGCTGTTTTTT
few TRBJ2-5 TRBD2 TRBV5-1 CASRRVAGEETQYF TGCGCCAGCAGGAGAGTAGCGGGAGAAGAGACCCAGTACTTC
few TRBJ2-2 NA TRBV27 CASGIIGELFF TGTGCCAGCGGGATAATTGGGGAGCTGTTTTTT